The clone carrying this TCR beta chain was counted at least ten times. The antigen is unknown. MiXCR, run by TCRdb on the multiplex PCR reads, gives a single entry per CDR3 protein. Of tens of thousands of distinct CDR3 sequences in the sample, about 36% were seen once. These data come from a study of breast tumors, draining lymph nodes, adjacent tissues. General study results and limits: That most tumor T cells come from lymph nodes remained unproven. Tumor repertoires ranked between lymph nodes and nontumor tissue in diversity, with V and J gene preferences. Luminal-like breast cancer showed significantly higher tumor–nontumor repertoire similarity than basal-like.

This clonotype originated in a female donor with breast cancer. Some clones in this sample may be carry-over from other donors' samples. The specimen sequenced was breast tumor tissue.

DNA for the CDR3: TGTGCCAGCAGCCCGTACCAAATTCCGGGACTAGCGGGAGGGGAGACCCAGTACTTC. This codes for CASSPYQIPGLAGGETQYF. V is TRBV11-2 and J is TRBJ2-5, with TRBD2 matching 16 bases. J lost 5 bases, V lost 5 bases, and 14 bases had no gene match. The CDR3 totals 19 residues. Looked up from germline, CDR1 is SGHAT and CDR2 is FQNNGV.